The clone carrying this T cell receptor (beta chain) is deemed medium-sized. What it binds is unknown. These data are taken from a study of cytomegalovirus exposure and HLA in healthy donors. Study-wide points: In a later analysis, around 18,000 TCR beta sequences were associated with HLA alleles at 0.05 false discovery rate. The authors assumed roughly uniform sequencing depth across donors for presence/absence analyses. CMV serostatus alone was available as immune exposure information. Later genetic work tied a missense DCLRE1C variant to beta-chain V and J trimming.

PCR primers comprised 60 Vbeta and 13 Jbeta primers. Here immunoSEQ multiplex PCR was the method, and the copy in TCRdb shows in-frame clones only, minus some. The repertoire holds about 85,000 clones, roughly 70% seen once, with approximately 2.1% in the top ten. The TCR originated in a man younger than 45 in good health and CMV-seronegative. Sequencing used PBMCs.

CDR3 region: CASSLGAGYTEAFF. In nucleotides, the CDR3 is TGTGCCAGCAGCTTGGGGGCAGGCTACACTGAAGCTTTCTTT. The V call is TRBV7-3, the J call TRBJ1-1; D perhaps matches TRBD1 (6 bases). The CDR3 runs to 14 residues. Per germline, CDR1 SGHTA and CDR2 FQGTGA. Trimming removed 3 bases at V and 3 bases at J, with 11 bases between.